Below are 16 T cell receptor beta chains sequenced from a single sample in a study of radiation and T cells in renal cell carcinoma (dated by TCRdb to the early 2020s). Library preparation used the immunoSEQ multiplex PCR assay. TCRdb carries this immuneACCESS record with in-frame sequences only. Its versions omit some clonotypes, under half of them owing to an unresolved V gene in the studies checked, with the rest unexplained. The sample table records some 78,000 clones; roughly 87% of these occur just once. About 5.8% of the sample belongs to the ten largest clones. The time point label here, explained by the study, means: blood 4 weeks post-SBRT, at nephrectomy. The label giving this sample's treatment or condition can be read as: 15 Gy SBRT to primary tumor, nephrectomy 4 weeks later. Sequencing used blood, obtained from a patient whose treatment included radiotherapy and nephrectomy. The source of these receptors is a woman aged 70-85 years with renal cell carcinoma.

The V call is TRBV13, the J call TRBJ1-2, with D maybe TRBD1 (5 bases). V lost 0 bases and J 3 bases, leaving 17 bases between the germline ends. Germline assignment: CDR1 PRHDT and CDR2 FYEKMQ (reference sequence). The CDR3 covers 17 residues. The CDR3 sequence is CASSLGPNRGGDYGYTF. In DNA, the CDR3 is TGTGCCAGCAGCTTAGGCCCCAACCGGGGCGGGGACTATGGCTACACCTTC.

This chain connects TRBV7-8 to TRBJ1-1; weak D call: TRBD1 (5 bases). The V end was cut by 4 bases, the J end by 9 bases, with 12 bases between. The CDR3 totals 12 residues. The V gene's germline CDR1 is SGHVS and CDR2 FQNEAQ. This CDR3 reads CASSWDRQKAFF. The CDR3, as DNA: TGTGCCAGCAGCTGGGACCGCCAAAAAGCTTTCTTT.

The chain recombines TRBV19 with TRBJ1-5, with 9 bases lining up with TRBD1. CDR1 is LNHDA, CDR2 SQIVND, per germline (reference sequence). V lost 10 bases and J lost 5; bases outside the gene matches: 12. The length of the CDR3 is 15 residues. CDR3 region: CATGTGYGSDQPQHF. CDR3 bases: TGTGCCACTGGGACAGGGTATGGCAGTGATCAGCCCCAGCATTTT.

The J gene is TRBJ1-6, the V gene TRBV11-3, with 8 bases lining up with TRBD1. The CDR3 has 15 residues. CDR1 is SGHNT and CDR2 is YENEEA in the germline V gene. The ends lost 1 base at V and 9 bases at J; junction bases unmatched: 5. DNA of the CDR3: TGTGCCAGCAGCTTAGGGGCGACAGGGGTTTCACCCCTCCACTTT. The encoded protein is CASSLGATGVSPLHF.

The chain employs TRBV19 and TRBJ2-4; D is perhaps TRBD1 (5 bases). Trimming shortened V by 3 bases and J by 3 bases, and 15 bases separated the two germline ends. CDR3 length: 16 residues. Germline CDR1 and CDR2: LNHDA and SQIVND (reference sequence). CDR3 nucleotides: TGTGCCAGTAGTATTTTGACAGTCCTGGACAAAAACATTCAGTACTTC. Translated: CASSILTVLDKNIQYF.

The chain employs TRBV28 and TRBJ1-6; D may be TRBD1 (5 bases). Germline V gives CDR1 MDHEN, CDR2 SYDVKM. This CDR3 contains 16 residues. With 6 bases removed from V and 0 bases from J, the gap between germline ends came to 12 bases. The DNA for the CDR3 is TGTGCCAGCAGGGGACTCTTGAGCTCCTATAATTCACCCCTCCACTTT. It translates to CASRGLLSSYNSPLHF.

The V and J genes are TRBV5-6 and TRBJ2-5, with TRBD2 as a possible D gene (5 bases). The germline gives CDR1 SGHDT, CDR2 YYEEEE. V dropped 4 bases and J dropped 3 bases, with 13 bases sitting between them. The CDR3 has 14 residues. The CDR3 DNA reads TGTGCCAGCAGCCCGCCTTCGGGGAAAGAGACCCAGTACTTC. As protein: CASSPPSGKETQYF. Supplemented by reference TRBV5-6 and TRBJ2-5, the full variable domain reads DAGVTQSPTHLIKTRGQQVTLRCSPKSGHDTVSWYQQALGQGPQFIFQYYEEEERQRGNFPDRFSGHQFPNYSSELNVNALLLGDSALYLCASSPPSGKETQYFGPGTRLLVL.

V and J are TRBV19 and TRBJ2-7, with TRBD1 identical over 7 bases. V trimming: 3 bases; J trimming: 3 bases; junction bases outside the gene matches: 17. This CDR3 has 18 residues. The germline gives CDR1 LNHDA, CDR2 SQIVND (reference sequence). The CDR3 loop reads CASSILSMIQGTHYEQYF. The CDR3, as DNA: TGTGCCAGTAGTATCCTAAGCATGATACAGGGGACCCACTACGAGCAGTACTTC.

The chain uses TRBV4-1 and TRBJ1-4; no clear D gene. Trimming took off 1 base at V and 7 bases at J, with 10 bases between the two ends. CDR1 is MGHRA, CDR2 YSYEKL, per germline. The CDR3 length is 14 residues. The CDR3 reads CASSQGQMREKLFF. The CDR3 DNA reads as TGCGCCAGCAGCCAAGGACAAATGCGTGAAAAACTGTTTTTT.

The chain combines TRBV7-8 with TRBJ1-1; TRBD1 matches at 7 bases. Germline CDR1 and CDR2: SGHVS and FQNEAQ. V shed 5 bases, J shed 1 base, and the junction held 4 bases outside the gene matches. CDR3 length equals 14 residues. The CDR3 DNA is TGTGCCAGCAGCCCGCGACAGGGGAACACTGAAGCTTTCTTT. As protein: CASSPRQGNTEAFF.

This rearrangement joins TRBV7-2 to TRBJ2-5, with TRBD2 matching over 10 bases. This CDR3 spans 16 amino acids. Looked up from germline, CDR1 is SGHTA and CDR2 is FQGNSA. V shed 5 bases, J shed 5 bases, and the junction held 11 bases outside the gene matches. The CDR3 protein is CASSPTSGTRGETQYF. CDR3 DNA: TGTGCCAGCAGCCCAACTAGCGGGACGAGGGGGGAGACCCAGTACTTC.

The V call is TRBV28, the J call TRBJ1-1; D gene uncertain. The germline V and J ends were trimmed by 5 bases and 4 bases, with 17 bases remaining between them. CDR1 is MDHEN, CDR2 SYDVKM, per germline. There are 15 residues in the CDR3. The CDR3 here is CASSPPPALGTEAFF. The CDR3 nucleotides read TGTGCCAGCAGTCCCCCCCCAGCGTTGGGCACTGAAGCTTTCTTT.

V gene TRBV14 combines with J gene TRBJ1-2, with D perhaps matching TRBD1 (5 bases). Germline CDR1 SGHDN, CDR2 FVKESK. The length of the CDR3 is 12 residues. V lost 4 bases to trimming and J lost 4 bases, with 7 bases between them. Written as DNA, the CDR3 is TGTGCCAGCAGCCCAGGGATCTATGGCTACACCTTC. As protein: CASSPGIYGYTF.

This chain uses TRBV25-1 with TRBJ1-2, with D maybe TRBD1 (5 bases). Between the trimmed V and J ends, which lost 6 bases and 7 bases, there was a span of 15 bases. CDR3 length: 13 amino acids. From germline, CDR1 is MGHDK and CDR2 SYGVNS. In DNA, the CDR3 is TGTGCCAGCAGCGAGGGGAAGGCCGGTGGCTACACCTTC. This sequence encodes CASSEGKAGGYTF.

This rearrangement joins TRBV6-6 to TRBJ1-4; D is perhaps TRBD1 (6 bases). Trimming left V 5 bases short and J 7 bases short, with 11 bases between. The CDR3 loop spans 13 amino acids. In germline, CDR1 is MNHNY, CDR2 SVGAGI (reference sequence). DNA of the CDR3: TGTGCCAGCAGTGGGGACATATTTGAAAAACTGTTTTTT. Translated, it gives CASSGDIFEKLFF.

The rearrangement uses TRBV15 and TRBJ2-1; TRBD1 might be the D (5 bases). The germline CDR1 and CDR2 sequences are LNHNV and YYDKDF (reference sequence). Trimming pared 0 bases from V and 7 bases from J, leaving 19 bases between. The CDR3 totals 17 residues. The CDR3 DNA sequence: TGTGCCACCAGCAGAGATCCGGCAGGGCAGGGATGGAATGAGCAGTTCTTC. Protein: CATSRDPAGQGWNEQFF.